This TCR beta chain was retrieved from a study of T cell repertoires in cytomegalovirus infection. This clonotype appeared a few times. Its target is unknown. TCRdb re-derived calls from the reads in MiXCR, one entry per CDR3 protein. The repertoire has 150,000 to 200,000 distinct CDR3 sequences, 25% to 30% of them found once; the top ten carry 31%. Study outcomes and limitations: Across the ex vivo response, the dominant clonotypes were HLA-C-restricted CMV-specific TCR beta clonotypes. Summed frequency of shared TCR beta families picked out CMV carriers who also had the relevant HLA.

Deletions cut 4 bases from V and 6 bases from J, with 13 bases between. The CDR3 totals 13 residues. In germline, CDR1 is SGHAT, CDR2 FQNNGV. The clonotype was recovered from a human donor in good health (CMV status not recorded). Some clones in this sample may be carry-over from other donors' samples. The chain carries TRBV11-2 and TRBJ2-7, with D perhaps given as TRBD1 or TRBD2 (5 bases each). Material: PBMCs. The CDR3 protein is CASSWDPLGEQYF. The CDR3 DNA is TGTGCCAGCAGCTGGGACCCACTCGGCGAGCAGTACTTC.